The T cell receptor beta chain described here comes from a study of blood T cell repertoires in COVID-19 (dated by TCRdb to the early 2020s). At the level of the whole study: Samples from collaborators originated in the United States, Italy and Spain and spanned both the acute and convalescent phases of COVID-19. Nearly every sample came with metadata listing a de-identified subject ID, COVID-19 status, age in years and sex. The material from the prospective study consisted of cDNA or gDNA derived from T cells, B-cell-depleted T cells, or PBMCs. Subjects who had been exposed to COVID-19, were actively infected with it, or had recovered from it provided the deeply sampled blood TCRbeta repertoires that made up the dataset. The samples were drawn from two sources: the first 160 participants of the ongoing ImmuneRACE study, and 950 to 1,500 subjects contributed by 6 global collaborators. The repertoires were released in a freely available public database intended as a resource for research on the immune response to SARS-CoV-2. Where available, HLA class I and class II types were obtained from metadata supplied by the sample provider rather than from assay-based typing. Points the paper makes about the study in general: The amount of clinical and demographic metadata varied by source and participant and was provided uncurated.

For this clone: Its antigen remains unidentified. Per-base quality was not reported, and no clone a single base away is much larger than it.

The immunoSEQ Assay, a bias-controlled multiplex PCR, was used to amplify TCRbeta CDR3 regions from genomic DNA. The authors' analysis ran thus. Within the assay, amplification of reference gene primers was used to estimate how many nucleated cells each sample contained. To quantify the absolute abundance of each unique TCRbeta CDR3 rearrangement, sequence reads were collapsed and filtered. For each sample, productive Simpson clonality was calculated as the square root of Simpson's diversity index across productive rearrangements. TCRdb obtained this table from immuneACCESS and retained in-frame rearrangements with V and J assigned. These tables miss some clones; where compared with another copy, unresolved V genes account for less than half of the shortfall, and the remainder is unexplained. That table furnishes V, J and clone size, whereas the DNA furnished D and trimming. The table for this sample lists about 160,000 clones; roughly 85% of them were counted only once. Of the sample, about a sixth is held by the ten largest clones.

Participants in the prospective study were enrolled through a virtual design, were aged about 18 to 90 years, and lived in 24 United States geographic areas. In the prospective study, cohorts were assigned on the basis of participant-reported clinical history obtained from a screening survey and a study questionnaire. Recovered participants in ImmuneRACE Cohort 3 were defined as having two consecutive negative NP/OP PCR tests, clearance from a healthcare professional, or resolution of symptoms. Mobile phlebotomists in the prospective study collected whole blood, serum and a nasopharyngeal or oropharyngeal swab from every participant. Participants in the prospective study had the option to provide additional blood draws and questionnaires over a 2-month period. Prospective study blood samples were shipped either frozen or at room temperature before DNA extraction. The TCR comes from a man aged 55 to 70 who had recovered from COVID-19. Material for sequencing was PBMCs or T cells enriched from blood (not recorded which).

CDR3 region: CASSSQGRGANVLTF. Here is the DNA: TGTGCCAGCAGCTCACAGGGGCGTGGGGCCAACGTCCTGACTTTC. This receptor chain uses TRBV7-3 and TRBJ2-6; 7 bases in between match TRBD1. Counted from cysteine to phenylalanine, this CDR3 has 15 amino acids. The DNA shown is the 45-base CDR3, in frame from base 1. Ends trimmed: V by 4 bases, J by 3 bases; bases unmatched to a gene: 3. CDR1 and CDR2 were assigned from the germline V gene as SGHTA and FQGTGA.